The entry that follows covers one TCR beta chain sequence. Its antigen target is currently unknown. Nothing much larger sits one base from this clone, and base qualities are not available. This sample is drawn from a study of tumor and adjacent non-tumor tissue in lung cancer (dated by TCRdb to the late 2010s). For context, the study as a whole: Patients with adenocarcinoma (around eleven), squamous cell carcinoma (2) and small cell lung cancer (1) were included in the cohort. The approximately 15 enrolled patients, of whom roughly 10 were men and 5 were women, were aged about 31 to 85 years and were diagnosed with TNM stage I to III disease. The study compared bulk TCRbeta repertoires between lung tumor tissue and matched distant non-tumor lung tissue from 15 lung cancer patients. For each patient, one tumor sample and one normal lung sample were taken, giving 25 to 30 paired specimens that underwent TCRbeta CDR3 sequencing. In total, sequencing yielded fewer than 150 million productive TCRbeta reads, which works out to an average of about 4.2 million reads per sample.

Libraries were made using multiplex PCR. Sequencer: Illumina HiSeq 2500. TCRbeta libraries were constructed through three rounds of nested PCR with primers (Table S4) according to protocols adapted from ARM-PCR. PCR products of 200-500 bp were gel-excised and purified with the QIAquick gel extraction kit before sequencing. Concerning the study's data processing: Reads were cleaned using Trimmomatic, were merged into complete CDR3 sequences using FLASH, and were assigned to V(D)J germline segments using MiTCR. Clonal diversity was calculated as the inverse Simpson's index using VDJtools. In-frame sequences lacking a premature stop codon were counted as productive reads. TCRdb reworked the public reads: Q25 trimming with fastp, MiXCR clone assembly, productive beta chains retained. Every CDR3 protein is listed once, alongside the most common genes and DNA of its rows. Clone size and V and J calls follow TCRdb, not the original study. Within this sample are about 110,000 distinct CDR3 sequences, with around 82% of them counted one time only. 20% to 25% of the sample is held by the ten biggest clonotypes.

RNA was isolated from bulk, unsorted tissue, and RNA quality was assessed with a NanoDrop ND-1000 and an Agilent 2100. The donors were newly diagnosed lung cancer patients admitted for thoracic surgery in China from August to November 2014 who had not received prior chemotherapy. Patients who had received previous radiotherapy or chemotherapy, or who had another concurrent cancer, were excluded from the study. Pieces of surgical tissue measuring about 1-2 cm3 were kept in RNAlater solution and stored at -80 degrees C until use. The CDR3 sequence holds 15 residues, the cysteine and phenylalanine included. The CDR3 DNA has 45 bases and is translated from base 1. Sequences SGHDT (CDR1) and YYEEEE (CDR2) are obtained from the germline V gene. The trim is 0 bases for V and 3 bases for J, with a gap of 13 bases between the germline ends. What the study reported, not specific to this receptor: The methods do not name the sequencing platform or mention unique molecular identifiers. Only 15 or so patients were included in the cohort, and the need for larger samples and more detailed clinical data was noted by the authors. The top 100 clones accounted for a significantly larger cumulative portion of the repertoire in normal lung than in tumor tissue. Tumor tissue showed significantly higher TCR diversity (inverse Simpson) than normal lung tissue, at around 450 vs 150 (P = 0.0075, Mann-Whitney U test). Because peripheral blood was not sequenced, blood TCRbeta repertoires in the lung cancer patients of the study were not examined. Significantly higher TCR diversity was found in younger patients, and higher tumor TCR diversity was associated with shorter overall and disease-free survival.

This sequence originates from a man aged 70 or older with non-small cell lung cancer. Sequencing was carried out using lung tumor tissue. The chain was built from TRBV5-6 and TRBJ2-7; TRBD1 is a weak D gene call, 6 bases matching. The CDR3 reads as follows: CASSLGGQPDYEQYF. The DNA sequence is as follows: TGTGCCAGCAGCTTGGGAGGACAGCCGGACTACGAGCAGTACTTC. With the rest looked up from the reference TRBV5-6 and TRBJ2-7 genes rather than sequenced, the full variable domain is DAGVTQSPTHLIKTRGQQVTLRCSPKSGHDTVSWYQQALGQGPQFIFQYYEEEERQRGNFPDRFSGHQFPNYSSELNVNALLLGDSALYLCASSLGGQPDYEQYFGPGTRLTVT.